A selection of T cell receptor beta chains follows, all from one sample in a study of OX40 agonist ivuxolimab in advanced cancers. Measured with immunoSEQ multiplex PCR; TCRdb has only the in-frame clones, and not every one. The sample has more than 80,000 clones, around nine tenths seen once. The specimen comprised CD4+ or CD8+ T cells sorted from blood, sampled in a trial of the OX40 agonist ivuxolimab. The receptors were gathered from an adult with an advanced solid tumor such as melanoma, head and neck, liver or kidney cancer. Both conserved end residues are part of each CDR3. The D gene is left open where the match is weak. Some rows have no size entry. The others give once, few or many, or a class for an expanded clone.

TRBD2	TRBV29-1	TRBJ2-3	.	CSVEPRTSGGLYSTDTQYF	TGCAGCGTTGAACCCCGGACTAGCGGGGGCCTCTATAGCACAGATACGCAGTATTTT
.	TRBV6-5	TRBJ1-1	.	CASRGPLNTEAFF	TGTGCCAGTCGAGGGCCTTTGAACACTGAAGCTTTCTTT
.	TRBV5-1	TRBJ2-5	.	CASYKIAGGTETQYF	TGCGCCAGCTATAAAATCGCTGGAGGGACCGAGACCCAGTACTTC
TRBD1	TRBV7-8	TRBJ1-1	.	CASSRTGTGAEAFF	TGTGCCAGCAGCAGAACCGGGACAGGGGCTGAAGCTTTCTTT
.	TRBV7-3	TRBJ2-1	once	CASSLGRSEQFF	TGTGCCAGCAGCTTAGGTAGGAGTGAGCAGTTCTTC
TRBD1	TRBV27	TRBJ1-2	.	CASREGGRVYGYTF	TGTGCCAGCAGAGAAGGGGGCAGAGTATATGGCTACACCTTC
.	TRBV5-6	TRBJ2-3	.	CASSPHRYF	TGTGCCAGCTCCCCTCATAGGTATTTT
.	TRBV7-2	TRBJ1-4	once	CASSSGGGREKLFF	TGTGCCAGCAGCTCCGGCGGAGGGAGGGAAAAACTGTTTTTT
.	TRBV6-6	TRBJ2-3	.	CASSLRDSPTDTQYF	TGTGCCAGCAGTTTGCGGGACTCCCCCACAGATACGCAGTATTTT
.	TRBV6-5	TRBJ2-1	.	CASTQWGGNEQFF	TGTGCCAGCACCCAATGGGGTGGCAATGAGCAGTTCTTC
.	TRBV20-1	TRBJ2-5	once	CSAGGETQYF	TGCAGTGCTGGAGGGGAGACCCAGTACTTC
TRBD1	TRBV6-1	TRBJ2-5	.	CASSDRGRLRETQYF	TGTGCCAGCTCCGACAGGGGGCGCTTAAGGGAGACCCAGTACTTC
.	TRBV5-4	TRBJ1-2	few	CASSFGRENYGYTF	TGTGCCAGCAGCTTCGGGAGAGAGAACTATGGCTACACCTTC
.	TRBV5-5	TRBJ2-1	.	CASSLDTGVFNEQFF	TGTGCCAGCAGCTTGGATACCGGGGTCTTTAATGAGCAGTTCTTC
.	TRBV27	TRBJ1-2	.	CASSSQRGRGYGYTF	TGTGCCAGCAGTTCACAACGCGGCAGGGGTTATGGCTACACCTTC
TRBD2	TRBV9	TRBJ2-7	once	CASSVVLAPRLAGGISLTYEQYF	TGTGCCAGCAGCGTAGTTCTGGCCCCACGACTAGCGGGGGGGATATCACTAACCTACGAGCAGTACTTC
.	TRBV18	TRBJ1-5	once	CASSPQGDSNQPQHF	TGTGCCAGCTCCCCACAAGGGGATAGCAATCAGCCCCAGCATTTT
.	TRBV5-1	TRBJ1-1	.	CASSLVGYTEAFF	TGCGCCAGCAGCTTGGTCGGATACACTGAAGCTTTCTTT
TRBD1	TRBV27	TRBJ1-4	.	CASRRDRASEKLFF	TGTGCCAGCAGGAGGGACAGGGCGTCGGAAAAACTGTTTTTT